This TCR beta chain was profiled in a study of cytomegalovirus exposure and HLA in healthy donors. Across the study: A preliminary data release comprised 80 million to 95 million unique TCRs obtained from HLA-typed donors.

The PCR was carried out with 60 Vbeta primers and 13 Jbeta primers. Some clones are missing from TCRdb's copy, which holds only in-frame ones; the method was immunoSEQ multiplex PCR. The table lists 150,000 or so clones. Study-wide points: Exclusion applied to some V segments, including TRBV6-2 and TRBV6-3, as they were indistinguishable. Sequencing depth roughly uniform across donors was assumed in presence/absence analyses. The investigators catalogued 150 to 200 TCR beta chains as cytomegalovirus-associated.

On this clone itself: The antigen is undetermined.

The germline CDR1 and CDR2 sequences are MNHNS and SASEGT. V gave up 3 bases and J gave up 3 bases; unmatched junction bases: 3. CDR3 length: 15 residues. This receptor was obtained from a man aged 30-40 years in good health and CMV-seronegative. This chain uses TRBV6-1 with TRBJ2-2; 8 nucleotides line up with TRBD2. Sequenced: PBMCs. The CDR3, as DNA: TGTGCCAGCAGTGAGGGGACTAGAGACACCGGGGAGCTGTTTTTT. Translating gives CASSEGTRDTGELFF.